Listed below are T cell receptor beta chains from one sample, sequenced in a study of T cell responses to AZD1222 COVID-19 vaccine. Generated by immunoSEQ multiplex PCR, the TCRdb table keeps only in-frame clones and is missing some. The top ten hold approximately 1% of the sample, which has more than 95,000 clones, 92% seen once. The source material was peripheral blood, sampled on day 0 of AZD1222 vaccination. The receptors come from an adult in good health. CDR3s include the opening cysteine and the closing phenylalanine or tryptophan. A D gene is named only where the DNA matches it firmly. Rows give clone size only sometimes, using once, few, many, or a class for an expanded clone.

J	size	V	D	DNA	CDR3
TRBJ1-6	-	TRBV19	TRBD1	TGTGCCAGTAGCCTCAGCACCGGGACAGGGGATTCACCCCTCCACTTT	CASSLSTGTGDSPLHF
TRBJ1-1	-	TRBV2	-	TGTGCCAGCAGAGGAGACACTGAAGCTTTCTTT	CASRGDTEAFF
TRBJ2-7	once	TRBV28	TRBD2	TGTGCCAGCAGATATGGGGGGAGGGGAGGGCCGTTTAGGACCTACGAGCAGTACTTC	CASRYGGRGGPFRTYEQYF
TRBJ2-7	-	TRBV5-1	-	TGCGCCAGCAGCCTGGACGGACACCCCTACGAGCAGTACTTC	CASSLDGHPYEQYF
TRBJ2-7	-	TRBV19	TRBD1	TGTGCCAGTAGTCACGGGACAGGGCGACTCTACGAGCAGTACTTC	CASSHGTGRLYEQYF
TRBJ2-7	-	TRBV5-1	-	TGCGCCAGCAGCCCAACTAGCAACCTGGACAACGAGCAGTACTTC	CASSPTSNLDNEQYF
TRBJ2-7	-	TRBV18	-	TGTGCCAGCTCACCACCAGATGGGATGGTCTACGAGCAGTACTTC	CASSPPDGMVYEQYF
TRBJ1-2	-	TRBV6-1	-	TGTGCCAGCAGTGAAGGGCCAGCCTACTATGGCTACACCTTC	CASSEGPAYYGYTF
TRBJ1-1	-	TRBV30	-	TGTGCCCGGAGAAAGGGGGACACTGAAGCTTTCTTT	CARRKGDTEAFF
TRBJ1-5	-	TRBV7-3	-	TGTGCCAGCAGCTTAGAAGTAGGGAGGGCAGCGAGCAATCAGCCCCAGCATTTT	CASSLEVGRAASNQPQHF
TRBJ2-7	-	TRBV6-1	TRBD1	TGTGCCAGCAGCAAGGACAGGAGAACCTACGAGCAGTACTTC	CASSKDRRTYEQYF
TRBJ2-7	-	TRBV27	TRBD2	TGTGCCAGCAGCCTTGGGGCTAGCGGGATAATGTTGACCTACGAGCAGTACTTC	CASSLGASGIMLTYEQYF
TRBJ2-2	-	TRBV29-1	-	TGCAGCGTTAGCAGGGTCGGGACCGGGGAGCTGTTTTTT	CSVSRVGTGELFF
TRBJ1-1	-	TRBV6-1	-	TGTGCCAGCAGTGAAGTTTCGATCACTGAAGCTTTCTTT	CASSEVSITEAFF
TRBJ2-7	-	TRBV5-1	-	TGCGCCAGCGGTCACAGCTCCTACGAGCAGTACTTC	CASGHSSYEQYF
TRBJ1-3	-	TRBV12-3/TRBV12-4	-	TGTGCCAGCAGTTTACGGGGAAACACCATATATTTT	CASSLRGNTIYF
TRBJ2-7	-	TRBV7-9	-	TGTGCCAGCAGCTGGGGGGCCTACGAGCAGTACTTC	CASSWGAYEQYF
TRBJ1-2	few	TRBV6-5	-	TGTGCCAGCAGCGGCCGGTCGGGGAATGGCTACACCTTC	CASSGRSGNGYTF
TRBJ2-1	once	TRBV7-9	-	TGTGCCAGCAGCTATAGTGCAGGGGATGAGCAGTTCTTC	CASSYSAGDEQFF
TRBJ1-2	-	TRBV6-5	-	TGTGCCAGCAGTATCACGGGGGACTATGGCTACACCTTC	CASSITGDYGYTF
TRBJ2-5	-	TRBV2	-	TGTGCCAGCAGTGAAATAACATCCCAAGAGACCCAGTACTTC	CASSEITSQETQYF
TRBJ2-1	-	TRBV19	-	TGTGCCAGTAGATCCGGGACATCGTCCCACAATGAGCAGTTCTTC	CASRSGTSSHNEQFF
TRBJ2-7	-	TRBV28	-	TGTGCCAGCAGGGACATTAGGTGGGAGCAGTACTTC	CASRDIRWEQYF
TRBJ2-5	-	TRBV30	TRBD2	TGTGCCTGGACCCGGGCACGGGGAGCGGGAGAAGAGACCCAGTACTTC	CAWTRARGAGEETQYF
TRBJ2-7	-	TRBV9	TRBD2	TGTGCCAGCAGCGCAGGACTAGCGGACTCCTACGAGCAGTACTTC	CASSAGLADSYEQYF
TRBJ2-7	-	TRBV12-3/TRBV12-4	-	TGTGCCAGCAGTCCCCGAGGTGGGTACGAGCAGTACTTC	CASSPRGGYEQYF
TRBJ1-1	-	TRBV19	-	TGTGCCAGTAGTATCTCGACGGCTTTGAACACTGAAGCTTTCTTT	CASSISTALNTEAFF
TRBJ2-7	-	TRBV3-1/TRBV3-2	TRBD1	TGTGCCAGCAGCATAGGACAGGGGGGATACGAGCAGTACTTC	CASSIGQGGYEQYF
TRBJ1-2	-	TRBV5-6	-	TGTGCCAGCAGCTTTGGTCCGGGCCTGGGAAATGGCTACACCTTC	CASSFGPGLGNGYTF
TRBJ1-6	-	TRBV28	-	TGTGCCAGCAGTTTAGGGTCACCCCTCCACTTT	CASSLGSPLHF
TRBJ1-4	-	TRBV18	-	TGTGCCAGCTCACCAGACAGAAATGAAAAACTGTTTTTT	CASSPDRNEKLFF